This TCR beta chain was identified in a study of control samples from healthy donors and cancer patients. Using immunoSEQ multiplex PCR, the repertoire was profiled, and TCRdb retains in-frame clones only, with some absent. This sample yields 100,000 to 150,000 clones, of which more than 85% are seen a single time; around 8.9% belongs to the top ten. Trimming removed 11 bases at V and 5 bases at J, with 9 bases between. Germline CDR1 and CDR2: SGHVS and FNYEAQ. The CDR3 extends over 10 amino acids. This receptor was taken from a man younger than 35 in good health. V and J are TRBV7-6 and TRBJ2-5; D is unresolved. Input material: blood. CDR3 loop: CARLTETQYF. CDR3 DNA sequence: TGTGCCCGCTTAACGGAGACCCAGTACTTC.